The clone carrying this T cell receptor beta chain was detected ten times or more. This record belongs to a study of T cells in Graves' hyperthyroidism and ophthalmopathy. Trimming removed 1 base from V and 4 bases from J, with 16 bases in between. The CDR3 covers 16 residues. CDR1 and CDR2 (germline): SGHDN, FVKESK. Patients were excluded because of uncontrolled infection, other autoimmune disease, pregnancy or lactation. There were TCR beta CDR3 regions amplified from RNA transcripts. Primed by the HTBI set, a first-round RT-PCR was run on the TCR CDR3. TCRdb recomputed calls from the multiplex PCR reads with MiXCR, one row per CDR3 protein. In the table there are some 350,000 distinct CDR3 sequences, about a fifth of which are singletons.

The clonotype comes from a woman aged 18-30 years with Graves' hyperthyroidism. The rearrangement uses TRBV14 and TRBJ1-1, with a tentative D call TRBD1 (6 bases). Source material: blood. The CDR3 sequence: CASSQVRGRGGTEAFF. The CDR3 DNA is TGTGCCAGCAGCCAAGTACGGGGGCGGGGAGGCACTGAAGCTTTCTTT. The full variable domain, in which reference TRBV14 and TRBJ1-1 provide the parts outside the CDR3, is EAGVTQFPSHSVIEKGQTVTLRCDPISGHDNLYWYRRVMGKEIKFLLHFVKESKQDESGMPNNRFLAERTGGTYSTLKVQPAELEDSGVYFCASSQVRGRGGTEAFFGQGTRLTVV.